Sequencing of this T cell receptor beta chain was carried out in a study of shared clonotypes between healthy human individuals. The study, taken as a whole, reports: Among the subsets, naive ones generally showed larger estimated richness than memory ones.

The germline V gene has CDR1 MNHEY and CDR2 SMNVEV (reference sequence). After removal of 6 bases from V and 11 bases from J, the junction contained 9 bases not matched to a gene. This CDR3 has 14 residues. A note on this clone: Its matching antigen is unknown.

Produced via immunoSEQ multiplex PCR; TCRdb's table is partial and in-frame only. The sample holds about 2.1 million clones, 93% seen once. Terminally differentiated effector memory CD45RA+ cells were excluded from the naive CD8 cells, which were CD45RO-negative and positively selected for CCR7. The receptor was isolated from a man between 18 and 35 years old in good health. Some clones in this sample may be carry-over from other donors' samples. Sequencing used naive CD8+ T cells from PBMCs. The V gene is TRBV27, the J gene TRBJ1-5, with 11 bases aligning to TRBD1. For the CDR3, the DNA is TGTGCCAGCAGCCGGGACAGGGGGGGGTGGGCCCAGCATTTT. It codes for CASSRDRGGWAQHF.